This T cell receptor beta chain was found in a study of blood T cells in healthy people across ages. General study findings and limits: No one knew whether donors had CMV, which possibly confounded expanded clonotype changes. Aged donors had fewer naive CD4+ cells and lower diversity than long-lived donors.

The second PCR ran roughly 7 to 11 cycles with a sample-barcoded 5' primer and J-beta primers. Each CDR3 protein is one row after TCRdb ran MiXCR on the 5' RACE reads. The sample records 1.5 million to 2 million distinct CDR3 sequences, about 28% being singletons. The CDR3 runs to 15 residues. CDR1 and CDR2 from the germline V gene are MNHEY and SMNVEV (reference sequence). V lost 6 bases, J lost 1 base, and 15 bases lay in between. Notes on this clonotype: The antigen remains undetermined.

The chain carries TRBV27 and TRBJ2-5; perhaps TRBD2 as D (5 bases). Sequenced input: blood. This TCR derives from a woman aged 30 to 39 in good health. DNA of the CDR3: TGTGCCAGCAGACGTAACGGACTCAGCCAAGAGACCCAGTACTTC. This encodes CASRRNGLSQETQYF.